These 25 T cell receptor beta chains share one sample of origin, sequenced in a study of OX40 agonist ivuxolimab in advanced cancers. Produced via immunoSEQ multiplex PCR; TCRdb's table is partial and in-frame only. The sample holds about 46,000 clones, 82% seen once. Sequencing was performed on CD4+ or CD8+ T cells sorted from blood, taken in a trial of the OX40 agonist ivuxolimab. These receptors came from an adult with an advanced solid tumor such as melanoma, head and neck, liver or kidney cancer.

The rearrangement joins TRBV7-9 to TRBJ1-4; 7 bases are shared with TRBD1. This CDR3 is 16 amino acids long. The germline V gene has CDR1 SEHNR and CDR2 FQNEAQ (reference sequence). V gave up 4 bases and J gave up 0 bases; unmatched junction bases: 5. CDR3 in DNA: TGTGCCAGCAGCTCTGACAGGGTTGCAACTAATGAAAAACTGTTTTTT. It yields the protein CASSSDRVATNEKLFF.

The CDR3 is CASSRDRPNYGYTF. CDR3 bases: TGTGCCAGCAGCCGGGACAGGCCTAACTATGGCTACACCTTC. The chain recombines TRBV5-5 with TRBJ1-2, with 8 nucleotides matching TRBD1. Germline CDR1 is SGHKS and CDR2 is YYEKEE (reference sequence). Unmatched junction bases numbered 2, after V lost 4 bases and J lost 0 bases. The CDR3 extends over 14 amino acids.

CDR3 coding DNA: TGTGCCAGTAGTTACCAAGACAGGAACTACGAGCAGTACTTC. Translated: CASSYQDRNYEQYF. The chain has TRBV19 and TRBJ2-7, with a weak D call TRBD1 (6 bases). This CDR3 is 14 amino acids long. V was trimmed by 5 bases and J by 3 bases, leaving 14 bases between them. CDR1 and CDR2 (germline): LNHDA, SQIVND (reference sequence).

This clone was picked up one time. The chain couples TRBV7-2 to TRBJ2-7; 7 bases line up with TRBD2. After removal of 5 bases from V and 2 bases from J, the junction contained 9 bases not matched to a gene. Per the germline V gene, CDR1 is SGHTA and CDR2 is FQGNSA. There are 15 residues in the CDR3. CDR3 amino acids: CASSRGAGQPYEQYF. As DNA, the CDR3 is TGTGCCAGCAGCCGGGGAGCGGGGCAACCCTACGAGCAGTACTTC.

This clone was seen a handful of times. V gene TRBV4-2 combines with J gene TRBJ1-2, with TRBD1 as a possible D gene (5 bases). Trimming took off 1 base at V and 9 bases at J, with 9 bases between the two ends. This CDR3 comprises 12 residues. The V gene's germline CDR1 is LGHNA and CDR2 YNFKEQ. The CDR3 loop reads CASSQGEGRYTF. DNA for the CDR3: TGTGCCAGCAGCCAAGGGGAGGGACGCTACACCTTC.

By share, this clone counts as medium-sized (0.01 to 0.1%). The genes are TRBV5-5 and TRBJ2-1; 7 bases map to TRBD2. V shed 4 bases and J 7 bases; nucleotides not matched to a gene: 14. CDR1 is SGHKS, CDR2 YYEKEE, per germline (reference sequence). This CDR3 is 16 amino acids long. The DNA for the CDR3 is TGTGCCAGCAGCCCCTCCCCGGGAGTGCGGGGGAATGAGCAGTTCTTC. Translated, it gives CASSPSPGVRGNEQFF.

The chain links TRBV6-6 to TRBJ1-2, with TRBD1 matching over 7 bases. CDR1 and CDR2 (germline): MNHNY, SVGAGI (reference sequence). The CDR3 is made up of 13 amino acids. With 6 bases clipped from V and 6 bases from J, the junction kept 7 bases outside the gene matches. CDR3 nucleotide sequence: TGTGCCAGCAGCCCCGAAGGGGGCCATGGCTACACCTTC. Its translation: CASSPEGGHGYTF.

In this sample, this clone turned up once. The chain has TRBV12-5 and TRBJ2-2, with D unclear. Trimming cost V 7 bases and J 7 bases, with 10 bases left between them. The CDR3 contains 12 residues. CDR1 is LGHNT, CDR2 FRNRAP, per germline. In nucleotides, the CDR3 is TGTGCTAGTGTTCTCGAGGACGGGGAGCTGTTTTTT. The encoded protein is CASVLEDGELFF.

This clone has a handful of counts. One end of the junction does not line up with germline, which may come from a read error. The chain carries TRBV11-3 and TRBJ2-5, with 11 bases lining up with TRBD2. The CDR3 consists of 18 residues. Germline lookup yields CDR1 SGHNT and CDR2 YENEEA. Written as DNA, the CDR3 is TGTGCCAGCAGCCCCAGCCCTCTAGCGGGGGGATACCACGAGACCCAGTACTTC. This translates into CASSPSPLAGGYHETQYF.

CDR3 amino acids: CASSEDFPGVFSSGGEQYF. CDR3 nucleotides: TGTGCCAGCAGTGAAGACTTCCCCGGGGTGTTCTCGAGCGGGGGAGAGCAGTACTTC. The chain employs TRBV6-1 and TRBJ2-7, with 8 nucleotides matching TRBD2. The CDR3 consists of 19 residues. The J segment lost 7 bases and the V segment lost 1 base, leaving 21 bases of the junction unmatched. Germline loops: CDR1 MNHNS, CDR2 SASEGT.

V gene TRBV7-3 combines with J gene TRBJ1-1; D remains unclear. Trimming left V 3 bases short and J 11 bases short, with 13 bases between. The CDR3 totals 12 residues. The V gene's germline CDR1 is SGHTA and CDR2 FQGTGA. Here the CDR3 DNA reads TGTGCCAGCAGCTTGGACGGGCAAAAGGCTTTCTTT. Encoded protein: CASSLDGQKAFF.

The rearrangement uses TRBV29-1 and TRBJ2-7, with D possibly matching TRBD1 (5 bases). V lost 4 bases, J lost 1 base, and 8 bases lay in between. The length of the CDR3 is 12 residues. Germline-derived CDR1 and CDR2 are SQVTM and ANQGSEA. The CDR3 protein is CSVAQGSYEQYF. CDR3 DNA: TGCAGCGTTGCTCAGGGTTCCTACGAGCAGTACTTC.

V gene TRBV19 combines with J gene TRBJ2-2; perhaps TRBD1 as D (6 bases). Trimming took off 6 bases at V and 3 bases at J, with 23 bases between the two ends. There are 18 residues in the CDR3. Germline V lookup: CDR1 LNHDA, CDR2 SQIVND (reference sequence). CDR3 region: CASSRGPRNRVDTGELFF. CDR3 coding DNA: TGTGCCAGTAGCAGGGGACCGAGGAACAGGGTGGACACCGGGGAGCTGTTTTTT.

This chain joins TRBV5-1 and TRBJ1-1, with a possible D match to TRBD1 (5 bases). V shed 4 bases and J shed 1 base, with 11 bases lying between them. In germline, CDR1 is SGHRS, CDR2 YFSETQ. The CDR3 consists of 14 residues. CDR3 protein: CASSPGAENTEAFF. The CDR3 region has the DNA TGCGCCAGCAGCCCTGGGGCCGAGAACACTGAAGCTTTCTTT.

V gene TRBV11-2 combines with J gene TRBJ2-7; D is unclear. Germline CDR1 reads SGHAT; CDR2 reads FQNNGV. V gave up 4 bases and J gave up 7 bases, with 14 bases separating them. This CDR3 has 13 residues. The CDR3 reads CASSYIPLGEQYF. The CDR3 region has the DNA TGTGCCAGCAGCTACATTCCCTTGGGGGAGCAGTACTTC.

This clone was recorded only once. The rearrangement links TRBV5-1 to TRBJ1-2; 8 bases fit TRBD1. Trimming at V came to 4 bases and at J to 11 bases, leaving 7 bases not matched to a gene. The V gene's germline CDR1 is SGHRS and CDR2 YFSETQ. CDR3 length equals 12 residues. The chain's CDR3 is CASSRDRRGYTF. The CDR3 DNA reads TGCGCCAGCAGCCGGGACAGGAGGGGGTACACCTTC.

This chain links TRBV11-2 with TRBJ2-5; D perhaps matches TRBD2 (5 bases). The germline V gene has CDR1 SGHAT and CDR2 FQNNGV. The CDR3 is made up of 15 amino acids. Between the trimmed V and J ends, which lost 0 bases and 5 bases, there was a span of 13 bases. The DNA of the CDR3 is TGTGCCAGCAGCTTAGAAACTAGACGGTGGGAGACCCAGTACTTC. This codes for CASSLETRRWETQYF.

In its sample, this clone was seen once. The gene calls are TRBV19 and TRBJ1-2, with 7 positions matching TRBD1. The germline V gene has CDR1 LNHDA and CDR2 SQIVND (reference sequence). Trimming took 5 bases from V and 7 from J; bases not matched to a gene: 7. CDR3 length equals 13 residues. CDR3: CASSPTTGTGYTF. The CDR3, as DNA: TGTGCCAGTAGTCCGACGACAGGGACTGGCTACACCTTC.

CDR3 region: CASSPSGTETYEQYF. CDR3 nucleotide sequence: TGTGCCAGCAGCCCGAGTGGGACAGAGACCTACGAGCAGTACTTC. V and J are TRBV7-2 and TRBJ2-7; the match to TRBD1 covers 7 bases. The CDR3 has 15 amino acids. CDR1 and CDR2 (germline): SGHTA, FQGNSA. V lost 5 bases to trimming and J lost 2 bases; unmatched junction nucleotides: 9.

The J gene is TRBJ2-3, the V gene TRBV11-3; TRBD1 matches 8 bases. CDR1 SGHNT and CDR2 YENEEA come from the germline V gene. V dropped 5 bases and J dropped 4; count of bases not matched to a gene: 2. CDR3 length: 13 residues. The CDR3 nucleotides are TGTGCCAGCAGCCCGGACAGGGCAGATACGCAGTATTTT. Translation gives CASSPDRADTQYF. Complete variable domain (other parts from reference TRBV11-3 and TRBJ2-3): EAGVVQSPRYKIIEKKQPVAFWCNPISGHNTLYWYLQNLGQGPELLIRYENEEAVDDSQLPKDRFSAERLKGVDSTLKIQPAELGDSAVYLCASSPDRADTQYFGPGTRLTVL.

By sample share, this clone is medium-sized. V is TRBV19 and J is TRBJ2-7; D tentatively fits TRBD1 or TRBD2 (5 bases each). Between the trimmed V and J ends, which lost 6 bases and 6 bases, there was a span of 18 bases. The CDR3 totals 14 residues. Looked up from germline, CDR1 is LNHDA and CDR2 is SQIVND (reference sequence). The CDR3 is CASSTEPRAGEQYF. In DNA form, the CDR3 reads TGTGCCAGTAGCACGGAACCCAGGGCGGGCGAGCAGTACTTC.

The V call is TRBV1, the J call TRBJ2-2; TRBD2 reflects the table's D call only, with no check against the DNA. TRBV1 is assigned pseudogene status. This CDR3 has 15 residues. CDR3 nucleotide sequence: TGCACCAGCAGCCGGACTAGTGTACGGACCGGGGAGCTGTTTTTT. Protein: CTSSRTSVRTGELFF.

This chain joins TRBV19 and TRBJ1-2; D remains ambiguous. Germline V gene lookup returns CDR1 LNHDA and CDR2 SQIVND (reference sequence). This CDR3 region has 14 residues. The V end lost 5 bases, the J end lost 8 bases, and 18 bases lay between the germline ends. The CDR3, as DNA: TGTGCCAGTAGTTACGACCCGGGAGGAAGGGGCTACACCTTC. Amino acids: CASSYDPGGRGYTF.

The chain is built from TRBV2 and TRBJ1-3; D is uncertain. Germline V gene sequence: CDR1 SNHLY, CDR2 FYNNEI. The length of the CDR3 is 14 residues. Trimming took 5 bases from V and 4 from J, leaving 12 bases between them. The chain's CDR3 is CASSLDYSGNTIYF. DNA of the CDR3: TGTGCCAGCAGTCTAGATTATAGCGGAAACACCATATATTTT.

This clone was counted only a few times. The chain joins TRBV7-2 to TRBJ2-2, with TRBD1 matching over 7 bases. CDR1 is SGHTA and CDR2 is FQGNSA in the germline V gene. The V and J ends lost 2 bases and 5 bases, in that order; junction bases with no gene match: 11. CDR3 length equals 17 residues. The CDR3 DNA is TGTGCCAGCAGCTTACAAGAGCGAGGGGGCTCGACCGGGGAGCTGTTTTTT. Protein sequence: CASSLQERGGSTGELFF.